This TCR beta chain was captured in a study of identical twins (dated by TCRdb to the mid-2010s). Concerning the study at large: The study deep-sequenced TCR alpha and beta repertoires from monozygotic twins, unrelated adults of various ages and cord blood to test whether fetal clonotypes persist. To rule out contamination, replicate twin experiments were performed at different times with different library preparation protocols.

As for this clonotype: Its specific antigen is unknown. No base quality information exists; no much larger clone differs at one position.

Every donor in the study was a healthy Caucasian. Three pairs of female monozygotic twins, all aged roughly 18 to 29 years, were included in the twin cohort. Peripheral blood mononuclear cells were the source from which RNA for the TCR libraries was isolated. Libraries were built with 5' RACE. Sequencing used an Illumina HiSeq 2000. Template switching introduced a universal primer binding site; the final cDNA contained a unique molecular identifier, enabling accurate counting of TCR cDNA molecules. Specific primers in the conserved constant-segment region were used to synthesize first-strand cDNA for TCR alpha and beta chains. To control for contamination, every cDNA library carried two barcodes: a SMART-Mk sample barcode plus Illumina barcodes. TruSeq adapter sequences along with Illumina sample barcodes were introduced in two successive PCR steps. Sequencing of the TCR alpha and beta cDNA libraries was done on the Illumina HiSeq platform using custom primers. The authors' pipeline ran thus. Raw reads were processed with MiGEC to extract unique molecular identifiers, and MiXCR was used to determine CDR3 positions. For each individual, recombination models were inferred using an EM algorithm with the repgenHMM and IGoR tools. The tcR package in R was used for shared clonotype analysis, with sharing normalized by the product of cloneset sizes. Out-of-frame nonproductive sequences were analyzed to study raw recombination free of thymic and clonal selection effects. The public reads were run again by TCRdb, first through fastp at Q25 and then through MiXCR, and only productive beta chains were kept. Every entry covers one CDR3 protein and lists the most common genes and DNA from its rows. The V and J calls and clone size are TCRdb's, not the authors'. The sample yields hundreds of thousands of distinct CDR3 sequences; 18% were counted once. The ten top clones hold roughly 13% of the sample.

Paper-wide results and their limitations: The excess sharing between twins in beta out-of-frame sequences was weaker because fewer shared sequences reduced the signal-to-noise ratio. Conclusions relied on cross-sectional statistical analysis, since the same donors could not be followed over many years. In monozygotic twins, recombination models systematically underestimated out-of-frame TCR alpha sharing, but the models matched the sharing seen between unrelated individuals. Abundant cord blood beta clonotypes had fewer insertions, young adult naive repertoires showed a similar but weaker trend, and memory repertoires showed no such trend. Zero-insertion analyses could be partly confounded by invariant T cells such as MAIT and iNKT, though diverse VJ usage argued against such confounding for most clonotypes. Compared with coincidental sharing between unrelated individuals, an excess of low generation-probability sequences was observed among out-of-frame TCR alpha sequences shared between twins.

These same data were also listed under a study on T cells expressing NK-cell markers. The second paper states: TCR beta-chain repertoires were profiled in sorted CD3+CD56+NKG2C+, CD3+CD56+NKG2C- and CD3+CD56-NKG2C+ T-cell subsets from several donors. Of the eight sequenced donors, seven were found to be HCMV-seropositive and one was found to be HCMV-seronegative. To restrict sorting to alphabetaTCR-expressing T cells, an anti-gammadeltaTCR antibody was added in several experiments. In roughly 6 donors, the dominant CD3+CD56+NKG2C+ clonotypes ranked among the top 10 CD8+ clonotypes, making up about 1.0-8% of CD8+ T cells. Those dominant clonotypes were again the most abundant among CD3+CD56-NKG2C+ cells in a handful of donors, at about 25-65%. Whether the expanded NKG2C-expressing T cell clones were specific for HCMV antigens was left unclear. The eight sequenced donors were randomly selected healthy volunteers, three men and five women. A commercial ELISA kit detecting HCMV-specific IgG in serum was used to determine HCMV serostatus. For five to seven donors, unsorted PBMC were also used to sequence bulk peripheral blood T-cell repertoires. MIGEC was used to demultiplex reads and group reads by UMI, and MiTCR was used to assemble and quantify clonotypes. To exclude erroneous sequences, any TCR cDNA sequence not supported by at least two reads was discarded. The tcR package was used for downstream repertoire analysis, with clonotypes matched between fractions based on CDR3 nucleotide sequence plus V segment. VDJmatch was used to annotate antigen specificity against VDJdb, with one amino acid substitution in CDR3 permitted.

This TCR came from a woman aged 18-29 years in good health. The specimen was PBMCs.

CDR3 reads: CASSKATVNQPQHF. The nucleotide sequence reads TGTGCCAGCAGTAAGGCAACAGTCAATCAGCCCCAGCATTTT. The chain joins TRBV25-1 to TRBJ1-5, with the identity of the D gene unclear. From the cysteine up to the phenylalanine, the CDR3 has a length of 14 residues. CDR3 DNA is the only sequence kept; it has 42 bases, read in frame from the first base. The germline V gene provides CDR1 MGHDK and CDR2 SYGVNS. Trimming at the junction amounts to 5 bases on V and 3 bases on J, and the germline ends lie 11 bases apart.